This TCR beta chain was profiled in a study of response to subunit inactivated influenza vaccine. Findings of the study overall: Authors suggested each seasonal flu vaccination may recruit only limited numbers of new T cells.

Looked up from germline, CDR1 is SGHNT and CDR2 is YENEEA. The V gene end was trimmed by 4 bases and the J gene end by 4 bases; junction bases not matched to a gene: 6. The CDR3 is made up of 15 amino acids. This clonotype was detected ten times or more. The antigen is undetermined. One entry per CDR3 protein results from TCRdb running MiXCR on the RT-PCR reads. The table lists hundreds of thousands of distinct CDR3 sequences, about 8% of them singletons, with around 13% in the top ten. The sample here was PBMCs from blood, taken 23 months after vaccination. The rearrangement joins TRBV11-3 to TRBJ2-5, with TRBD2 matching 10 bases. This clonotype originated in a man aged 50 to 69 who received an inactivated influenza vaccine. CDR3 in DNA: TGTGCCAGCAGCTCATCTAGCGGGGGTGGAGAGACCCAGTACTTC. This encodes CASSSSSGGGETQYF.